This TCR beta chain derives from a study of blood T cell repertoires in COVID-19. Background on the study: Acute-phase and convalescent COVID-19 samples originated in the United States, Italy and Spain. T cells, B-cell-depleted T cells, or PBMCs supplied cDNA or gDNA.

The repertoire was sequenced with immunoSEQ multiplex PCR; TCRdb's copy has only in-frame clones and lacks some. This sample has around 310,000 clones; approximately 91% occur once, and the top ten carry roughly a tenth. The CDR3 runs to 17 residues. Trimming took 3 bases from V and 0 from J; bases not matched to a gene: 5. From germline, CDR1 is KGHDR and CDR2 SFDVKD. The receptor was isolated from a woman aged 40 to 55 who had recovered from COVID-19. The chain employs TRBV24-1 and TRBJ2-2, with TRBD1 matching 8 bases. What was sequenced was PBMCs or T cells enriched from blood (not recorded which). The CDR3 here is CATSDETGATNTGELFF. In DNA form, the CDR3 reads TGTGCCACCAGTGATGAGACAGGGGCGACGAACACCGGGGAGCTGTTTTTT.